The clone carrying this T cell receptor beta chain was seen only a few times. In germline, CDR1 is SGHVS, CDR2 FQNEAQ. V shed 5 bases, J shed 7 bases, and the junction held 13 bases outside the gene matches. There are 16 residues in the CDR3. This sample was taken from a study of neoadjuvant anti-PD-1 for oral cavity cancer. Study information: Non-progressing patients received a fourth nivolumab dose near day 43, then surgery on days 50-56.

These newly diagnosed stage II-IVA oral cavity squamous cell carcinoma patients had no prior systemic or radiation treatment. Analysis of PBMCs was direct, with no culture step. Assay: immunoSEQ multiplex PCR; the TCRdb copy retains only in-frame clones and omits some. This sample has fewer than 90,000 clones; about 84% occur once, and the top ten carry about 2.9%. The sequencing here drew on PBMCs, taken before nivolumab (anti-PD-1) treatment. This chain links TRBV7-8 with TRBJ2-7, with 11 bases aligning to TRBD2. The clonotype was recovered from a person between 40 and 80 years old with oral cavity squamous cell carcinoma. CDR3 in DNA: TGTGCCAGCAGCATGACTAGCGGGACTTGGACGGGAGAGCAGTACTTC. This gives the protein CASSMTSGTWTGEQYF.